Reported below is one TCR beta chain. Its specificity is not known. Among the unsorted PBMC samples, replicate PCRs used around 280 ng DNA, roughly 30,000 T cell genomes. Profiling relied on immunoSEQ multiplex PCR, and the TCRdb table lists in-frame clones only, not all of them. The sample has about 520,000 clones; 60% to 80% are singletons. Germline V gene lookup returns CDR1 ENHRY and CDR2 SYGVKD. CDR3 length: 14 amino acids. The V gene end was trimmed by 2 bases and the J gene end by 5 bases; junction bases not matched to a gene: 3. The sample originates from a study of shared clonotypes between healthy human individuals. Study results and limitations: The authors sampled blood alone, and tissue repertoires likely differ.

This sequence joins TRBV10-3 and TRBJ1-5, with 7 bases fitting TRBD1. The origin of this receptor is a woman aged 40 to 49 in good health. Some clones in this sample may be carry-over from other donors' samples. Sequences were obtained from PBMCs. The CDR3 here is CAISEDRAYQPQHF. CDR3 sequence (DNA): TGTGCCATCAGTGAGGACAGGGCTTATCAGCCCCAGCATTTT.